This T cell receptor beta chain was documented in a study of T cell repertoires in cytomegalovirus infection. TCRdb re-called the reads with MiXCR, one entry per CDR3 protein. The sample records about 490,000 distinct CDR3 sequences, 11% being singletons. V lost 5 bases to trimming and J lost 1 base, with 9 bases between them. The CDR3 is 14 residues long. This clonotype was observed many times. The J gene is TRBJ1-5, the V gene TRBV12-3 or TRBV12-4; D perhaps matches TRBD1 (5 bases). The material sequenced was PBMCs. This TCR was recovered from a human donor in good health (CMV status not recorded). Some clones in this sample may be carry-over from other donors' samples. CDR3 DNA: TGTGCCAGCAGTCCCCGACAGAGCAATCAGCCCCAGCATTTT. Protein product: CASSPRQSNQPQHF.